The rows below give T cell receptor beta chains drawn from one sample of a study of cytomegalovirus exposure and HLA in healthy donors. Some clones are missing from TCRdb's copy, which holds only in-frame ones; the method was immunoSEQ multiplex PCR. The sample has 200,000 to 250,000 clones, around four fifths seen once. Sequenced: PBMCs. These receptors all come from a male donor in good health and CMV-seronegative. Both conserved end residues are part of each CDR3. The order of the fields is J gene, V gene, D gene, clone size, CDR3 DNA, CDR3 protein. A D gene is named only where the DNA matches it firmly. Clone size appears in some rows only: once, few, many, or a class for an expanded clone.

J gene: TRBJ2-1
V gene: TRBV19
D gene: TRBD1
clone size: .
CDR3 DNA: TGTGCCAGTAGAAGGACAGGGAGGAACAATGAGCAGTTCTTC
CDR3 protein: CASRRTGRNNEQFF

J gene: TRBJ2-7
V gene: TRBV13
D gene: TRBD1
clone size: .
CDR3 DNA: TGTGCCAGCACCTTGGGACAGGGTGCATCCTACGAGCAGTACTTC
CDR3 protein: CASTLGQGASYEQYF

J gene: TRBJ2-7
V gene: TRBV6-5
D gene: .
clone size: .
CDR3 DNA: TGTGCCAGCAGTCAGGGACACCCCTACGAGCAGTACTTC
CDR3 protein: CASSQGHPYEQYF

J gene: TRBJ2-4
V gene: TRBV5-4
D gene: TRBD1
clone size: .
CDR3 DNA: TGTGCCAGCACCTTGGACAGGGCGGAAAACATTCAGTACTTC
CDR3 protein: CASTLDRAENIQYF

J gene: TRBJ1-4
V gene: TRBV18
D gene: TRBD1
clone size: .
CDR3 DNA: TGTGCCAGCGGTGGACAGGGCGGTGAAAAACTGTTTTTT
CDR3 protein: CASGGQGGEKLFF

J gene: TRBJ1-5
V gene: TRBV18
D gene: .
clone size: .
CDR3 DNA: TGTGCCAGCTCACCAACTAACAATCAGCCCCAGCATTTT
CDR3 protein: CASSPTNNQPQHF

J gene: TRBJ2-7
V gene: TRBV28
D gene: TRBD1
clone size: .
CDR3 DNA: TGTGCCAGCAGTTTAGGGACAGTCGAGCAGTACTTC
CDR3 protein: CASSLGTVEQYF

J gene: TRBJ2-2
V gene: TRBV7-6
D gene: .
clone size: .
CDR3 DNA: TGTGCCAGCAGTTCGACGGGCACCGGGGAGCTGTTTTTT
CDR3 protein: CASSSTGTGELFF

J gene: TRBJ2-2
V gene: TRBV6-5
D gene: TRBD2
clone size: .
CDR3 DNA: TGTGCCAGCAGTTACGGGACTAGCGGGAGGACCGGGGAGCTGTTTTTT
CDR3 protein: CASSYGTSGRTGELFF

J gene: TRBJ2-7
V gene: TRBV5-1
D gene: .
clone size: once
CDR3 DNA: TGCGCCAGCAGCTTGGACGGATGGAGCTACGAGCAGTACTTC
CDR3 protein: CASSLDGWSYEQYF

J gene: TRBJ1-1
V gene: TRBV27
D gene: .
clone size: .
CDR3 DNA: TGTGCCAGCAGTCCACAGGGAGAGTACACTGAAGCTTTCTTT
CDR3 protein: CASSPQGEYTEAFF

J gene: TRBJ1-1
V gene: TRBV7-9
D gene: .
clone size: .
CDR3 DNA: TGTGCCAGCAGCTTAGCGAGTCGGGGTGGGGCTGAAGCTTTCTTT
CDR3 protein: CASSLASRGGAEAFF

J gene: TRBJ1-1
V gene: TRBV19
D gene: .
clone size: .
CDR3 DNA: TGTGCCAGTACCCCCCAGGCGACAGCCATGCAGAGCACTGAAGCTTTCTTT
CDR3 protein: CASTPQATAMQSTEAFF

J gene: TRBJ2-5
V gene: TRBV18
D gene: .
clone size: .
CDR3 DNA: TGTGCCAGCTCACCAAACGGAGAGACCCAGTACTTC
CDR3 protein: CASSPNGETQYF

J gene: TRBJ1-1
V gene: TRBV28
D gene: .
clone size: once
CDR3 DNA: TGTGCCAGCAGAACACCCGGGCCCCCTGAGGGAGCTTTCTTT
CDR3 protein: CASRTPGPPEGAFF

J gene: TRBJ1-2
V gene: TRBV4-2
D gene: TRBD1
clone size: many
CDR3 DNA: TGTGCCAGCAGCCAGGACCGGGACAGGGGGAATGGCTACACCTTC
CDR3 protein: CASSQDRDRGNGYTF

J gene: TRBJ2-5
V gene: TRBV5-6
D gene: .
clone size: .
CDR3 DNA: TGTGCCAGCAGCTTGGTAGGGGAAGAGACCCAGTACTTC
CDR3 protein: CASSLVGEETQYF

J gene: TRBJ2-7
V gene: TRBV29-1
D gene: .
clone size: few
CDR3 DNA: TGCAGCGGTACCAGCTCAGACTCGGAGCAGTACTTC
CDR3 protein: CSGTSSDSEQYF

J gene: TRBJ2-2
V gene: TRBV13
D gene: .
clone size: .
CDR3 DNA: TGTGCCAGCAGCCGAGGTGGGGGCGCACGGACCGGGGAGCTGTTTTTT
CDR3 protein: CASSRGGGARTGELFF

J gene: TRBJ2-5
V gene: TRBV2
D gene: .
clone size: .
CDR3 DNA: TGTGCCAGTACCACAGGGAACCAAGAGACCCAGTACTTC
CDR3 protein: CASTTGNQETQYF

J gene: TRBJ1-4
V gene: TRBV4-1
D gene: TRBD1
clone size: .
CDR3 DNA: TGCGCCAGCAGCCAACACGGGACAGGAGGAGAAAAACTGTTTTTT
CDR3 protein: CASSQHGTGGEKLFF

J gene: TRBJ2-1
V gene: TRBV19
D gene: .
clone size: .
CDR3 DNA: TGTGCCAGTAGTATCTACTCTGACAATGAGCAGTTCTTC
CDR3 protein: CASSIYSDNEQFF

J gene: TRBJ1-5
V gene: TRBV5-1
D gene: .
clone size: .
CDR3 DNA: TGCGCCAGCAGCTTGGGGGGGAGGGGGTTCGATCAGCCCCAGCATTTT
CDR3 protein: CASSLGGRGFDQPQHF

J gene: TRBJ2-3
V gene: TRBV9
D gene: TRBD2
clone size: .
CDR3 DNA: TGTGCCAGTTCACCCGGGACTAGCGGGAGCACAGATACGCAGTATTTT
CDR3 protein: CASSPGTSGSTDTQYF

J gene: TRBJ1-3
V gene: TRBV5-6
D gene: .
clone size: .
CDR3 DNA: TGTGCCAGCAGCTTGGCAACCCCAATCACTGCAGGAAACACCATATATTTT
CDR3 protein: CASSLATPITAGNTIYF

J gene: TRBJ2-1
V gene: TRBV29-1
D gene: TRBD1
clone size: once
CDR3 DNA: TGCAGCTTAAAACAGGGGGGAGACAGGAATGAGCAGTTCTTC
CDR3 protein: CSLKQGGDRNEQFF

J gene: TRBJ2-7
V gene: TRBV9
D gene: .
clone size: .
CDR3 DNA: TGTGCCAGCAGCCGCCCCGGAACGGGAACTCGCGAGCAGTACTTC
CDR3 protein: CASSRPGTGTREQYF

J gene: TRBJ1-1
V gene: TRBV7-2
D gene: .
clone size: once
CDR3 DNA: TGTGCCAGCAGCTCACAGCAGAACACTGAAGCTTTCTTT
CDR3 protein: CASSSQQNTEAFF

J gene: TRBJ2-1
V gene: TRBV27
D gene: .
clone size: .
CDR3 DNA: TGTGCCAGCAGTTGGGACATGTCCCTCAATGAGCAGTTCTTC
CDR3 protein: CASSWDMSLNEQFF

J gene: TRBJ1-2
V gene: TRBV4-1
D gene: .
clone size: once
CDR3 DNA: TGCGCCAGCAGCCAAGATACGGTGGGTCGGGGCTATGGCTACACCTTC
CDR3 protein: CASSQDTVGRGYGYTF

J gene: TRBJ2-1
V gene: TRBV4-2
D gene: TRBD2
clone size: .
CDR3 DNA: TGTGCCAGCAGTTCGGTTAGCGGGGGACTATACAATGAGCAGTTCTTC
CDR3 protein: CASSSVSGGLYNEQFF

J gene: TRBJ2-1
V gene: TRBV19
D gene: TRBD2
clone size: .
CDR3 DNA: TGTGCCAGTACCCCCCAGGGACTAGCGCTCAATGAGCAGTTCTTC
CDR3 protein: CASTPQGLALNEQFF

J gene: TRBJ1-5
V gene: TRBV6-1
D gene: .
clone size: few
CDR3 DNA: TGTGCCAGCACCCCTCGGGGTTCCAATCAGCCCCAGCATTTT
CDR3 protein: CASTPRGSNQPQHF

J gene: TRBJ2-1
V gene: TRBV29-1
D gene: .
clone size: .
CDR3 DNA: TGCAGCGTTGAGGGGCAAGGGTACAATGAGCAGTTCTTC
CDR3 protein: CSVEGQGYNEQFF

J gene: TRBJ2-7
V gene: TRBV29-1
D gene: .
clone size: .
CDR3 DNA: TGCAGCGTGTCGACAAGAAAGACACCCTACGAGCAGTACTTC
CDR3 protein: CSVSTRKTPYEQYF

J gene: TRBJ1-3
V gene: TRBV9
D gene: .
clone size: .
CDR3 DNA: TGTGCCAGCAGCCCTCGGACTGTCTCTGGAAACACCATATATTTT
CDR3 protein: CASSPRTVSGNTIYF

J gene: TRBJ2-1
V gene: TRBV25-1
D gene: .
clone size: .
CDR3 DNA: TGTGCCAGCAGCTTTCGACTTGAGCAGTTCTTC
CDR3 protein: CASSFRLEQFF

J gene: TRBJ1-1
V gene: TRBV2
D gene: .
clone size: few
CDR3 DNA: TGTGCCAGCAGTGACCCAGACACTGAAGCTTTCTTT
CDR3 protein: CASSDPDTEAFF

J gene: TRBJ1-3
V gene: TRBV6-1
D gene: .
clone size: .
CDR3 DNA: TGTGCCAGCAGTGAATTACGGGGGTCCGGAAACACCATATATTTT
CDR3 protein: CASSELRGSGNTIYF

J gene: TRBJ2-3
V gene: TRBV6-5
D gene: .
clone size: .
CDR3 DNA: TGTGCCAGCAGCGGGAGCACAGATACGCAGTATTTT
CDR3 protein: CASSGSTDTQYF

J gene: TRBJ2-1
V gene: TRBV4-1
D gene: TRBD2
clone size: .
CDR3 DNA: TGCGCCAGCAGCCCGGGACTAGCGGTCTACAATGAGCAGTTCTTC
CDR3 protein: CASSPGLAVYNEQFF

J gene: TRBJ1-1
V gene: TRBV7-9
D gene: TRBD1
clone size: .
CDR3 DNA: TGTGCCAGCAGCCATACAGGGGGCCAGGGAACTGAAGCTTTCTTT
CDR3 protein: CASSHTGGQGTEAFF

J gene: TRBJ1-2
V gene: TRBV2
D gene: .
clone size: .
CDR3 DNA: TGTGCCAGCAGTGAGGGCAGGGACTATGGCTACACCTTC
CDR3 protein: CASSEGRDYGYTF

J gene: TRBJ2-7
V gene: TRBV6-4
D gene: TRBD2
clone size: few
CDR3 DNA: TGTGCCAGGCGGAGCGGGAGGCACGCCTACGAGCAGTACTTC
CDR3 protein: CARRSGRHAYEQYF

J gene: TRBJ2-7
V gene: TRBV6-5
D gene: .
clone size: .
CDR3 DNA: TGTGCCAGCAGACCACCTGGGACAAAGAACTACGAGCAGTACTTC
CDR3 protein: CASRPPGTKNYEQYF

J gene: TRBJ2-7
V gene: TRBV28
D gene: TRBD1
clone size: once
CDR3 DNA: TGTGCCAGCAGTTCACCCGGGACAGGGGCGTACGAGCAGTACTTC
CDR3 protein: CASSSPGTGAYEQYF

J gene: TRBJ2-2
V gene: TRBV2
D gene: .
clone size: .
CDR3 DNA: TGTGCCAGCAGTGGACTGGCGGGGAACACCGGGGAGCTGTTTTTT
CDR3 protein: CASSGLAGNTGELFF

J gene: TRBJ1-4
V gene: TRBV4-1
D gene: .
clone size: .
CDR3 DNA: TGCGCCAGCAGCCAAACTGACTCGGGACAAGGGGGAGAAAAACTGTTTTTT
CDR3 protein: CASSQTDSGQGGEKLFF

J gene: TRBJ1-1
V gene: TRBV6-5
D gene: .
clone size: .
CDR3 DNA: TGTGCCAGCAGTTACTTTTCCGCCGGGAACACTGAAGCTTTCTTT
CDR3 protein: CASSYFSAGNTEAFF

J gene: TRBJ2-1
V gene: TRBV5-1
D gene: TRBD2
clone size: .
CDR3 DNA: TGCGCCAGCAGCTTGGATAGATGGACTAGCAGTACTGAGCAGTTCTTC
CDR3 protein: CASSLDRWTSSTEQFF

J gene: TRBJ2-5
V gene: TRBV4-1
D gene: .
clone size: .
CDR3 DNA: TGCGCCAGCAGCCGACGGCCAGCGGAAGAGACCCAGTACTTC
CDR3 protein: CASSRRPAEETQYF

J gene: TRBJ2-5
V gene: TRBV15
D gene: TRBD2
clone size: .
CDR3 DNA: TGTGCCACCAGCAGGCCCTCGGGCGGGAGGACGAGACAAGAGACCCAGTACTTC
CDR3 protein: CATSRPSGGRTRQETQYF

J gene: TRBJ2-5
V gene: TRBV19
D gene: TRBD2
clone size: .
CDR3 DNA: TGTGCCAGTAGTTATTCGGGCGGGAGTCGGGAGACCCAGTACTTC
CDR3 protein: CASSYSGGSRETQYF